This T cell receptor (beta chain) stems from a study of CD8 T cells in ankylosing spondylitis. This clonotype has more than one count but fewer than ten. Its target is not known. Generation of TCR beta libraries employed quantitative 5'-RACE incorporating molecular barcodes. A single record per CDR3 protein comes from TCRdb applying MiXCR to the 5' RACE reads. The repertoire holds some 26,000 distinct CDR3 sequences, with roughly a sixth as singletons. Whole-study results and caveats: Disease-linked clones bore a CD8+ phenotype, appearing relatively rarely in peripheral blood. According to the report, clones linked to the disease were significantly enriched in matched synovial fluid samples taken from ankylosing spondylitis patients.

V gave up 4 bases and J gave up 7 bases; unmatched junction bases: 6. Germline V lookup: CDR1 SGHRS, CDR2 YFSETQ. CDR3 size: 14 residues. The chain has TRBV5-1 and TRBJ2-2, with TRBD1 matching over 8 bases. Sequenced: blood. The sequence came from a male donor with ankylosing spondylitis or in good health (not recorded which). The CDR3 DNA reads TGCGCCAGCAGCCATGGACAGGGCGGCGGGGAGCTGTTTTTT. It encodes CASSHGQGGGELFF.